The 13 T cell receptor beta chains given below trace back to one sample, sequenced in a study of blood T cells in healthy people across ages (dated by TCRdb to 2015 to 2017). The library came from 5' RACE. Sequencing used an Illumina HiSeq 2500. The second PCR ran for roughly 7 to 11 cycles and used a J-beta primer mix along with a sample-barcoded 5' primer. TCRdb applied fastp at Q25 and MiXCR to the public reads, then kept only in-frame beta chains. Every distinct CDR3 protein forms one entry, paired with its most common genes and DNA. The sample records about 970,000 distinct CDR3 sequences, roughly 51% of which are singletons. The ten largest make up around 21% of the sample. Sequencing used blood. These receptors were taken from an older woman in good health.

This CDR3 reads CASSQNGVFQPQHF. The CDR3 DNA sequence: TGTGCCAGCAGCCAGAACGGGGTATTTCAGCCCCAGCATTTT. J is TRBJ1-5 and V is TRBV28; D is uncertain. The CDR3 has 14 residues. The germline V gene has CDR1 MDHEN and CDR2 SYDVKM. The V end was cut by 6 bases, the J end by 6 bases, with 15 bases between.

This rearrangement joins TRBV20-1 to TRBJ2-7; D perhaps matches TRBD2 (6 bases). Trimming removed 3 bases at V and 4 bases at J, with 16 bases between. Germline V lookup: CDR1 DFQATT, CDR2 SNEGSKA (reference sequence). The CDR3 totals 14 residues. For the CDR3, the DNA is TGCAGTGCTAGTTTGGGGGGTGGGGAATACGAGCAGTACTTC. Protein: CSASLGGGEYEQYF.

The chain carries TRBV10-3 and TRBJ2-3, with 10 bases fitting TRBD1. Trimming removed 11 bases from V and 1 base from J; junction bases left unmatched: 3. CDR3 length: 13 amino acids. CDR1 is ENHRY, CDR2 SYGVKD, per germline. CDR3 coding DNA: TGTGCCGCCGGGACAGGGGGCACAGATACGCAGTATTTT. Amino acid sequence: CAAGTGGTDTQYF.

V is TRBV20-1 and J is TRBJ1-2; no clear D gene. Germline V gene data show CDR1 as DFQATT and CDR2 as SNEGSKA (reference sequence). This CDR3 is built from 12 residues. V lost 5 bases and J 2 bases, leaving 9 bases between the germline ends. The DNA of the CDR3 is TGCAGTGCTCCGGACGGGAACTATGGCTACACCTTC. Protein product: CSAPDGNYGYTF.

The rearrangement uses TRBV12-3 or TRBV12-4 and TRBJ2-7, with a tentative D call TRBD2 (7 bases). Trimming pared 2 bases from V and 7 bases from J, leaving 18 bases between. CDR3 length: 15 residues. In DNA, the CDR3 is TGTGCCAGCAGTTTACTGGCGGGGGCTTCCGGGGAGCAGTACTTC. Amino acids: CASSLLAGASGEQYF.

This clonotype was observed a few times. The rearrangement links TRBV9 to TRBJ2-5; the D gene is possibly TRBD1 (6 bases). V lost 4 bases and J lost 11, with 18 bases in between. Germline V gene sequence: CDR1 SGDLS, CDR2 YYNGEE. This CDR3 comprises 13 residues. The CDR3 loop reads CASSNRHAGEQYF. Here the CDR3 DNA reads TGTGCCAGCAGCAACCGACACGCAGGGGAGCAGTACTTC.

The CDR3 loop reads CASSGTGVTDTQYF. The CDR3 DNA follows: TGTGCCAGCAGTGGAACAGGGGTGACAGATACGCAGTATTTT. This chain uses TRBV6-5 with TRBJ2-3; 7 nucleotides agree with TRBD1. Trimming took 5 bases from V and 3 from J; bases not matched to a gene: 5. Germline V gives CDR1 MNHEY, CDR2 SVGAGI. This CDR3 has 14 residues.

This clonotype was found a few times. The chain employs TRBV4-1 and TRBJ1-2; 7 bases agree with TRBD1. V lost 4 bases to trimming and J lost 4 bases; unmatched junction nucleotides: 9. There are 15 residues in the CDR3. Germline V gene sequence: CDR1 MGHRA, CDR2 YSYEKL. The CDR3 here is CASSLRNRDSYGYTF. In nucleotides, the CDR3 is TGCGCCAGCAGCCTCCGAAACCGGGACAGCTATGGCTACACCTTC.

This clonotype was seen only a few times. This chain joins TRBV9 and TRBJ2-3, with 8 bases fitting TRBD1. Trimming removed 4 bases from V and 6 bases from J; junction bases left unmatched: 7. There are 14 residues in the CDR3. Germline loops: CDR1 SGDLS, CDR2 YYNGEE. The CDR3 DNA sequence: TGTGCCAGCAGCCCCCGGACAGGGCCCGATACGCAGTATTTT. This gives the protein CASSPRTGPDTQYF.

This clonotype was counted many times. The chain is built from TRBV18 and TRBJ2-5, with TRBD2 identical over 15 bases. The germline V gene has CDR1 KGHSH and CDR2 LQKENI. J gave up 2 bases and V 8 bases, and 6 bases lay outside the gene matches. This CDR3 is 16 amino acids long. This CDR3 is CASSTGLAGGQETQYF. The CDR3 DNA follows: TGTGCCAGCAGTACGGGACTAGCGGGAGGACAAGAGACCCAGTACTTC.

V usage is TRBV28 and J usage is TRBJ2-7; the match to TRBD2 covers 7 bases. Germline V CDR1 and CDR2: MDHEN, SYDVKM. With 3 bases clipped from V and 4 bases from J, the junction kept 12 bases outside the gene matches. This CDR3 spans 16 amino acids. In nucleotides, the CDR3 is TGTGCCAGCAGTTTGGTTGTGTTTAGGACTAGTTACGAGCAGTACTTC. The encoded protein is CASSLVVFRTSYEQYF.

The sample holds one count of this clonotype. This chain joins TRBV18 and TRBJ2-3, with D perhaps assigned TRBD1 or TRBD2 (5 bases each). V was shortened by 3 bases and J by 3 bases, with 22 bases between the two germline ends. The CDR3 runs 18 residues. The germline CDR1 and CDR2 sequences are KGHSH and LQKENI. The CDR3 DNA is TGTGCCAGCTCACCGCTATCGACCAAGGGCAGGGAGACAGATACGCAGTATTTT. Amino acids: CASSPLSTKGRETDTQYF.

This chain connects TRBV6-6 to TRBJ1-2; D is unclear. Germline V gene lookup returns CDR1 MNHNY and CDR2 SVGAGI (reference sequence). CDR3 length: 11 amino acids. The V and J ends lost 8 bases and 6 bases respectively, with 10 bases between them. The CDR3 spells CASFVGNGYTF. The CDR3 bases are TGTGCCAGCTTCGTCGGGAATGGCTACACCTTC.